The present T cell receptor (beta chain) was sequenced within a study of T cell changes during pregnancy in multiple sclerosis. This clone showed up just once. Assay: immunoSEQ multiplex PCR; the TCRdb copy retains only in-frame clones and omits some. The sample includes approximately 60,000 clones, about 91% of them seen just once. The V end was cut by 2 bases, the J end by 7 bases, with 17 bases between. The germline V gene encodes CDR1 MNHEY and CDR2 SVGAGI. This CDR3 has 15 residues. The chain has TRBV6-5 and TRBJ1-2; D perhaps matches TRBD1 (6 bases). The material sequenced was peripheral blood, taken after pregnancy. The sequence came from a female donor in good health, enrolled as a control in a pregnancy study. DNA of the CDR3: TGTGCCAGCAGTTACAGTGTCGCGGGGGGCGCTGGCTACACCTTC. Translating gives CASSYSVAGGAGYTF.